This T cell receptor (beta chain) was identified during a study of T-cell memory formation after mild COVID-19. Study details: Largely, the TCR clusters proved donor specific. Whole-study results and caveats: SARS-CoV-2 specificity was not confirmed for second-wave clones peaking on day 37. CD4+ clones that contracted lay mainly in CM and EM; CD8+ ones lay in EMRA.

TCRdb re-analysed the 5' RACE reads in MiXCR, keeping a single row per CDR3 protein. The sample lists almost 350,000 distinct CDR3 sequences; less than 25% were seen once. Deletions cut 0 bases from V and 5 bases from J, with 4 bases between. This CDR3 region has 12 residues. Germline V gene data show CDR1 as SEHNR and CDR2 as FQNEAQ (reference sequence). Regarding this clonotype: The antigen remains undetermined.

V usage is TRBV7-9 and J usage is TRBJ1-2; D ambiguous. Sequencing was done on a sample of PBMCs or a T cell subset sorted from them (not recorded which). The receptor comes from a man aged 18 to 30 who had mild COVID-19 (a few samples of this study predate the infection). Cell type and time point are not known. CDR3 nucleotides: TGTGCCAGCAGCTTAGCGGAGTATGGCTACACCTTC. Protein sequence: CASSLAEYGYTF.